This entry describes one TCR beta chain. Antigen specificity is unknown. Amplified TCR beta CDR3 regions derived from RNA transcripts. When the TCR CDR3 underwent first-round RT-PCR, the HTBI primer set was used. Via MiXCR, TCRdb re-called the multiplex PCR reads, giving one row per CDR3 protein. Of approximately 640,000 distinct CDR3 sequences in the sample, under 20% were seen once. V was trimmed by 5 bases and J by 0 bases, leaving 20 bases between them. This CDR3 region has 18 residues. Per the germline V gene, CDR1 is LGHDT and CDR2 is YNNKEL (reference sequence). These data belong to a study of T cells in Graves' hyperthyroidism and ophthalmopathy. Study-level information: It was at initial diagnosis, before any treatment, that peripheral blood was collected.

Study-wide results and limits: Most clonotypes expanded in the thyroid (above 0.001) were also present in blood.

This chain joins TRBV3-1 and TRBJ2-1; D is unclear. The sample taken for sequencing was blood. This clonotype was obtained from a woman under 40 with Graves' hyperthyroidism. CDR3 in amino acids: CASSDALLDGSSYNEQFF. In nucleotides, the CDR3 is TGTGCCAGCAGCGACGCCTTATTGGACGGTAGCTCCTACAATGAGCAGTTCTTC.